Listed below are T cell receptor beta chains from one sample, sequenced in a study of OX40 agonist ivuxolimab in advanced cancers. Clones were read by immunoSEQ multiplex PCR, and TCRdb kept only the in-frame ones, dropping some. Of 20,000 to 30,000 clones listed, 83% are singletons. The source was CD4+ or CD8+ T cells sorted from blood, collected in a trial of the OX40 agonist ivuxolimab. Receptor source: an adult with an advanced solid tumor such as melanoma, head and neck, liver or kidney cancer. Each CDR3 is given without its conserved first and last residue. The order of the fields is J gene, V gene, CDR3 protein.

>NA|TRBV5-1
ASSPSTGYEQY
>TRBJ2-1|TRBV13
ASSSTGTEYNEQF
>TRBJ1-2|TRBV29-1
SVDQGINYGYT
>TRBJ2-1|TRBV4-1
ASSQIGHEQF
>TRBJ2-1|TRBV5-1
ASSSTRLAAYNEQF
>TRBJ1-1|TRBV25-1
ASSTGGVGEAF
>TRBJ2-1|TRBV6-6
ASSGLAASYNEQF
>TRBJ1-4|TRBV7-2
ASSLTPGTNEKLF
>TRBJ1-1|TRBV4-3
ASSQKGTTEAF
>TRBJ1-6|TRBV6-5
ASSDDRGYNSPLH
>TRBJ1-2|TRBV7-9
AVGNYGYT
>TRBJ1-1|TRBV10-3
AISDPNTEAF
>TRBJ2-1|TRBV2
ASSERGTSGYNEQF
>TRBJ2-2|TRBV5-4
ASSSDRTNTGELF
>TRBJ2-1|TRBV4-3
ASSQVAGTGRNEQF
>TRBJ2-3|TRBV6-4
ASSDSTTDTQY
>TRBJ1-1|TRBV7-8
ASSLDRRASMNTEAF
>TRBJ1-1|TRBV10-2
ASSITGENTEAF
>TRBJ2-2|TRBV7-8
ASPLFRGENTGELF
>TRBJ2-7|TRBV6-6
ASSYRDRVYEQY
>TRBJ1-1|TRBV25-1
ASSEISYLGTEAF
>TRBJ1-4|TRBV18
ASSHRETAEKLF
>TRBJ2-7|TRBV4-1
ASSPGQGMLEQY
>TRBJ2-1|TRBV15
ATSSFGAGDNEQF
>TRBJ2-7|TRBV27
ASSLAGGPREQY
>TRBJ2-2|TRBV27
ASSRPYGELF
>TRBJ2-3|TRBV27
ASSPRPTDTQY
>TRBJ1-3|TRBV4-1
ASSQSGRFGNTIY
>TRBJ2-1|TRBV2
ASRYLQDNEQF
>TRBJ2-7|TRBV6-1
ASIAWTSGTYEQY
>TRBJ1-1|TRBV7-2
ASSPKSTEAF
>TRBJ2-7|TRBV4-1
ASSQAFSYEQY
>TRBJ2-4|TRBV6-1
ASSEGPAALNIQY
>TRBJ2-7|TRBV10-3
AISESHEAGGEY
>TRBJ1-2|TRBV5-1
ASSPELNYGYT
>TRBJ2-2|TRBV14
ASSQVSRNGELF
>TRBJ2-4|TRBV19
ASSIGENIQY
>TRBJ1-5|TRBV27
ASSLAGQPQH
>NA|TRBV7-9
ASSLVVEGYEQY
>TRBJ2-5|TRBV7-9
ASSTSSGATWETQY
>TRBJ2-2|TRBV4-1
ASSPSGGPGTGELF
>TRBJ2-7|TRBV27
ASSLTGTVFYEQY
>TRBJ1-2|TRBV4-3
ASSRTGDGYT
>TRBJ2-2|TRBV4-3
ASSHFSNTGELF
>TRBJ1-1|TRBV4-1
ASSPSTVNTEAF
>TRBJ2-1|TRBV12-5
ASGLSLAGGQSYNEQF
>TRBJ1-1|TRBV12-5
ASGLDFGRGPDEAF
>TRBJ2-1|TRBV7-9
ASSKIPGLAGGPYNEQF
>TRBJ1-1|TRBV7-9
ASSPTNTEAF
>TRBJ2-1|TRBV4-1
ASSQDPGRANEQF
>TRBJ1-2|TRBV15
ATSRDLGGNYGYT
>TRBJ2-7|TRBV16
ASSHSLGFYEQY
>TRBJ2-7|TRBV27
ASSSPYEQY
>TRBJ2-1|TRBV6-5
ASSYDLTSGYNEQF
>TRBJ1-6|TRBV28
ASSLAGNSPLH